This paragraph covers one T cell receptor beta chain sequence. Its antigen is undetermined. This specimen belongs to a study of cytomegalovirus exposure and HLA in healthy donors. Study context: Prior work identified 95 million to 120 million unique TCR beta sequences in about 179 million T cells. General observations from the study: Cytomegalovirus association was listed for 170 or so TCR beta chains. Available immune exposure information covered CMV serostatus only. TCR beta V- and J-gene trimming was later associated with a missense DCLRE1C variant.

60 Vbeta and 13 Jbeta primers were used in PCR. Method: immunoSEQ multiplex PCR; TCRdb's copy keeps in-frame clones and lacks some. Of some 200,000 clones listed, 70% to 80% are singletons. The CDR3 spans 15 residues. V lost 5 bases and J 2 bases, leaving 14 bases between the germline ends. Germline CDR1 SGHRS, CDR2 YFSETQ. This receptor was obtained from a girl aged 10 to 17 in good health and CMV-seropositive. The chain links TRBV5-1 to TRBJ1-3; D might be TRBD1 (5 bases). Sequenced: PBMCs. Here the CDR3 DNA reads TGCGCCAGCAGTACCGCAGGGATTACTGGAAACACCATATATTTT. This translates into CASSTAGITGNTIYF.